These 3 T cell receptor beta chains were all obtained from the same sample, sequenced in a study of OX40 agonist ivuxolimab in advanced cancers. Clones were read by immunoSEQ multiplex PCR, and TCRdb kept only the in-frame ones, dropping some. The sample has about 66,000 clones; roughly 81% are singletons. Sequencing was performed on CD4+ or CD8+ T cells sorted from blood, taken in a trial of the OX40 agonist ivuxolimab. The receptors were sampled from an adult with an advanced solid tumor such as melanoma, head and neck, liver or kidney cancer.

The chain joins TRBV6-6 to TRBJ1-1; D is unclear. From germline, CDR1 is MNHNY and CDR2 SVGAGI (reference sequence). V was pared by 0 bases and J by 1 base, with 12 bases between. The CDR3 length is 16 residues. CDR3 residues: CASSYSRGTSNTEAFF. The CDR3 DNA is TGTGCCAGCAGTTACTCCCGGGGTACCTCGAACACTGAAGCTTTCTTT.

The gene calls are TRBV19 and TRBJ2-1; the match to TRBD2 covers 7 bases. Trimming removed 5 bases from V and 4 bases from J; junction bases left unmatched: 14. CDR1 is LNHDA, CDR2 SQIVND, per germline (reference sequence). This CDR3 has 17 amino acids. The CDR3 is CASSGGDGRRVYNEQFF. CDR3 sequence (DNA): TGTGCCAGTAGTGGGGGGGACGGTCGAAGAGTGTACAATGAGCAGTTCTTC.

The V and J genes are TRBV19 and TRBJ1-3; D unresolved. The CDR3 loop spans 13 amino acids. V was trimmed by 3 bases and J by 2 bases, leaving 5 bases between them. Germline lookup yields CDR1 LNHDA and CDR2 SQIVND (reference sequence). The CDR3 region is CASSMSPGNTIYF. CDR3 bases: TGTGCCAGTAGTATGAGCCCTGGAAACACCATATATTTT. The full variable domain, with the rest looked up from reference TRBV19 and TRBJ1-3, is DGGITQSPKYLFRKEGQNVTLSCEQNLNHDAMYWYRQDPGQGLRLIYYSQIVNDFQKGDIAEGYSVSREKKESFPLTVTSAQKNPTAFYLCASSMSPGNTIYFGEGSWLTVV.